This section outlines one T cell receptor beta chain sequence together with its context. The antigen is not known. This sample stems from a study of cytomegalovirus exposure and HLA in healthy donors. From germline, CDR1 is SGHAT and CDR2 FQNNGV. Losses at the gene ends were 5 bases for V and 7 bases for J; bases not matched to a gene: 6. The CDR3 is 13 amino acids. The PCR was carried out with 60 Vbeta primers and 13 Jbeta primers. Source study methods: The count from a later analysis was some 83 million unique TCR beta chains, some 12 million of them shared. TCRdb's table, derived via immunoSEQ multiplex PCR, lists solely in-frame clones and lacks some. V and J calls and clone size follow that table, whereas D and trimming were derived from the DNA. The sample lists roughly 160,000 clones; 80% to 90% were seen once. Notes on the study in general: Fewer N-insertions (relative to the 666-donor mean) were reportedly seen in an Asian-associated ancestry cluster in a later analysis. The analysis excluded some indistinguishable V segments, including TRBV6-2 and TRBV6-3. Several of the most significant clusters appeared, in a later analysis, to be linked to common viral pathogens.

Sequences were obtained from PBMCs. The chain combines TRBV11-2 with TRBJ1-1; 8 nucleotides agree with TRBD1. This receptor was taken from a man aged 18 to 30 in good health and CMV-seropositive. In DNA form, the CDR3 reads TGTGCCAGCAGCGGGGGACAGGTCGGTGAAGCTTTCTTT. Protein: CASSGGQVGEAFF.